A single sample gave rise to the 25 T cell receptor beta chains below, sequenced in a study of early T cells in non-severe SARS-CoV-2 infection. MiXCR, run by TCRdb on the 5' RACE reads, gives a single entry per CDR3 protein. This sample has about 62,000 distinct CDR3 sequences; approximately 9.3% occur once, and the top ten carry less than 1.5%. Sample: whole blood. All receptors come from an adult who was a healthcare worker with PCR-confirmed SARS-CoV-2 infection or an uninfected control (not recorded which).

This CDR3 reads CASSSANTGELFF. For the CDR3, the DNA is TGTGCCAGTTCGAGCGCGAACACCGGGGAGCTGTTTTTT. The V call is TRBV7-3, the J call TRBJ2-2; D gene unclear. Trimming cost V 9 bases and J 0 bases, with 8 bases left between them. CDR3 length: 13 residues. Germline lookup yields CDR1 SGHTA and CDR2 FQGTGA.

In nucleotides, the CDR3 is TGTGCCAGTACCCCGGACCTGCCGAACACTGAAGCTTTCTTT. Translated: CASTPDLPNTEAFF. This chain joins TRBV19 and TRBJ1-1; D gene unclear. The CDR3 runs to 14 residues. Germline values: CDR1 LNHDA, CDR2 SQIVND (reference sequence). V dropped 7 bases and J dropped 1 base, with 13 bases sitting between them.

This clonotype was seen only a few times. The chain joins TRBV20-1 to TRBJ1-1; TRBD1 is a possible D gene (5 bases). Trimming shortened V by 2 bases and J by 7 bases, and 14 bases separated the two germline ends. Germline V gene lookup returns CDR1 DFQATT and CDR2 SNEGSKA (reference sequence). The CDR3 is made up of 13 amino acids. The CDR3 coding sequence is TGCAGTGCTAGACGGGACGGGATGGGTGAAGCTTTCTTT. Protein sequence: CSARRDGMGEAFF.

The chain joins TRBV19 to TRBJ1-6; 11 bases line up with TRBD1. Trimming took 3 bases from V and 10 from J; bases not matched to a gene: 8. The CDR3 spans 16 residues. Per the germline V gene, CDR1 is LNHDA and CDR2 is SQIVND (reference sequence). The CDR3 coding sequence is TGTGCCAGTAGTATGCCGGGACAGGGGGTCGACTCACCCCTCCACTTT. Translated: CASSMPGQGVDSPLHF.

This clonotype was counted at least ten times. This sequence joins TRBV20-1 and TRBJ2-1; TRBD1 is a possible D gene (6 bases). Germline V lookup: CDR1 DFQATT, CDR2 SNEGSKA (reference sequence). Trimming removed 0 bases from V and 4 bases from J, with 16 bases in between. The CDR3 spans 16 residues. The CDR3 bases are TGCAGTGCTAGAGACCCTTCAGGGGCGCCGTACAATGAGCAGTTCTTC. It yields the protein CSARDPSGAPYNEQFF.

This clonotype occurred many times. The CDR3 region has the DNA TGTGCCAGCAGCTTCACTGCGACAGGGTACCAAGAGACCCAGTACTTC. Translation gives CASSFTATGYQETQYF. V and J are TRBV5-6 and TRBJ2-5, with 7 bases aligning to TRBD1. After removal of 2 bases from V and 0 bases from J, the junction contained 7 bases not matched to a gene. The CDR3 runs to 16 residues. The V gene's germline CDR1 is SGHDT and CDR2 YYEEEE.

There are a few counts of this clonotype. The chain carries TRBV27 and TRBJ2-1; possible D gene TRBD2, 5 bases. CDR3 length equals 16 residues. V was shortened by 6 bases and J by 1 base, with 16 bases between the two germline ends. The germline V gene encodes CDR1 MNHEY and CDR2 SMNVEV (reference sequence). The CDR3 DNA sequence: TGTGCCAGCAGAACTTCCCCTCGGGGTTCCTACAATGAGCAGTTCTTC. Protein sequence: CASRTSPRGSYNEQFF.

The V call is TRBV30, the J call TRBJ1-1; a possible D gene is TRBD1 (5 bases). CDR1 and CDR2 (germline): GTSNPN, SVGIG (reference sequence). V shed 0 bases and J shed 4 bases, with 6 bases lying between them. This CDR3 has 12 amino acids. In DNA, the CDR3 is TGTGCCTGGAGTGTACAGGTCACTGAAGCTTTCTTT. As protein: CAWSVQVTEAFF.

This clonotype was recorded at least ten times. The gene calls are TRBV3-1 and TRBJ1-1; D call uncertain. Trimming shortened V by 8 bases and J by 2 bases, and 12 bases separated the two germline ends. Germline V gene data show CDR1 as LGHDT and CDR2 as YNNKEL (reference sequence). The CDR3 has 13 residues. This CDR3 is CASSRVENTEAFF. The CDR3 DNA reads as TGTGCCAGCTCTAGGGTAGAAAACACTGAAGCTTTCTTT. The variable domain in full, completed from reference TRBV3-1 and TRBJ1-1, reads DTAVSQTPKYLVTQMGNDKSIKCEQNLGHDTMYWYKQDSKKFLKIMFSYNNKELIINETVPNRFSPKSPDKAHLNLHINSLELGDSAVYFCASSRVENTEAFFGQGTRLTVV.

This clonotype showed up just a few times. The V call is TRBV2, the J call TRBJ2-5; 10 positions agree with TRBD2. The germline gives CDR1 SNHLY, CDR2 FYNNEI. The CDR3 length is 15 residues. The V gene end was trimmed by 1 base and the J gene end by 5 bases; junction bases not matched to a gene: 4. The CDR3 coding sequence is TGTGCCAGCAGTGAAGGGCTAGCGGGGGTGGAGACCCAGTACTTC. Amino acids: CASSEGLAGVETQYF.

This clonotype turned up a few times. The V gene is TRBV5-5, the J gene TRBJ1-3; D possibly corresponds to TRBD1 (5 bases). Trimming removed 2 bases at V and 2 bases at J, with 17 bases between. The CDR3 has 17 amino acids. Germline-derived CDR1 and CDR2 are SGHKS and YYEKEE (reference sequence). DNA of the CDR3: TGTGCCAGCAGCTTAAACGGCAGGGATAGGGCTGGAAACACCATATATTTT. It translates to CASSLNGRDRAGNTIYF.

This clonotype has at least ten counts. DNA of the CDR3: TGCGCCAGCAGCCAAGCCACAGGGGTCTCGACGCCTGAAGCTTTCTTT. This encodes CASSQATGVSTPEAFF. V gene TRBV4-1 combines with J gene TRBJ1-1; 7 nucleotides line up with TRBD1. The V segment lost 1 base and the J segment 6 bases; nucleotides outside the gene matches: 11. The CDR3 contains 16 residues. Per the germline V gene, CDR1 is MGHRA and CDR2 is YSYEKL.

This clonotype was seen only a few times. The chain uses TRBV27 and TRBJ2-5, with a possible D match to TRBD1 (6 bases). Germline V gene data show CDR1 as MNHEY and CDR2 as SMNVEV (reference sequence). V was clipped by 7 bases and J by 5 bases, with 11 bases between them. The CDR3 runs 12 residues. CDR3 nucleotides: TGTGCCAGCACCTCCCAGGGGGAGACCCAGTACTTC. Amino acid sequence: CASTSQGETQYF.

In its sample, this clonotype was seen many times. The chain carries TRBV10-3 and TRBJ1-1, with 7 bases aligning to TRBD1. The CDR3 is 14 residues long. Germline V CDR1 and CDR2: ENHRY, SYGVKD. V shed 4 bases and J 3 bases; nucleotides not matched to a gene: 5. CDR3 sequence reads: CAISVNDRDTEAFF. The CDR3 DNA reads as TGTGCCATCAGTGTAAATGACAGGGACACTGAAGCTTTCTTT.

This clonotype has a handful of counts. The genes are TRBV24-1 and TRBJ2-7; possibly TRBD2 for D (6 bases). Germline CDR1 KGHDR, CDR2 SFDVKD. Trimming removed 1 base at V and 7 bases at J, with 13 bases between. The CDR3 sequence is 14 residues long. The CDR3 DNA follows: TGTGCCACCAGTGATTTTTGGGGAGGTGGAGAGCAGTACGTC. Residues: CATSDFWGGGEQYV.

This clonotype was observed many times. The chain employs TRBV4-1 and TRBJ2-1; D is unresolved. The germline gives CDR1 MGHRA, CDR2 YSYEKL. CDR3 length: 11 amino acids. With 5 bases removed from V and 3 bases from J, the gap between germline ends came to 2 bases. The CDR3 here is CASSNYNEQFF. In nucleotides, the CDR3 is TGCGCCAGCAGCAACTACAATGAGCAGTTCTTC.

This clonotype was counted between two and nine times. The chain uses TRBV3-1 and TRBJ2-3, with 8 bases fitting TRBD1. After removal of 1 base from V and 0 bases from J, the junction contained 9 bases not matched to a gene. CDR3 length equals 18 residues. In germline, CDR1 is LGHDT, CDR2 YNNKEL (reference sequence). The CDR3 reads CASSQGPTGDSSTDTQYF. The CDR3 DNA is TGTGCCAGCAGCCAAGGTCCGACAGGGGATTCTAGCACAGATACGCAGTATTTT.

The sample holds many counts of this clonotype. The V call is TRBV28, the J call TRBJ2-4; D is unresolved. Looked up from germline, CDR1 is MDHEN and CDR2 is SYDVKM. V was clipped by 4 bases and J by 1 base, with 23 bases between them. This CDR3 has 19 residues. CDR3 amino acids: CASSSPKNLGPRAKNIQYF. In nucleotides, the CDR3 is TGTGCCAGCAGTTCACCCAAGAATCTCGGGCCGCGGGCCAAAAACATTCAGTACTTC.

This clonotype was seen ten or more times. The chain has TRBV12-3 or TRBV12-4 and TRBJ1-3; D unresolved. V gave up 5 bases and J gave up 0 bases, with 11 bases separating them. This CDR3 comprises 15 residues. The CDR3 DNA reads TGTGCCAGCAGTCGGCAGCCAAGCTCTGGAAACACCATATATTTT. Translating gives CASSRQPSSGNTIYF.

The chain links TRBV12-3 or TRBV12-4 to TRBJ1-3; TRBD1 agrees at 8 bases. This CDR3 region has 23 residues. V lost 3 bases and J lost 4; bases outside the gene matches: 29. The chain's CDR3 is CASSLVRRGLLHPTSAPGNTIYF. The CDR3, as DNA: TGTGCCAGCAGTTTGGTCCGCAGGGGGCTTCTCCACCCGACCTCCGCCCCCGGAAACACCATATATTTT.

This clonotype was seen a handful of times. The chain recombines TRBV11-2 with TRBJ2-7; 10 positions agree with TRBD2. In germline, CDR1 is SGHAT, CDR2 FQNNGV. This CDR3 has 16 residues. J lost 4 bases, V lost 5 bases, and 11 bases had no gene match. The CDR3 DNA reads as TGTGCCAGCAGCCCCACCGGGACTAGCGTACGTTACGAGCAGTACGTC. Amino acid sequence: CASSPTGTSVRYEQYV.

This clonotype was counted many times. As DNA, the CDR3 is TGCAGTGCTAGAGACGGCTCTCTCGGCACTGAAGCTTTCTTT. Translation: CSARDGSLGTEAFF. The gene calls are TRBV20-1 and TRBJ1-1; D not certain. The CDR3 covers 14 residues. The V end was cut by 0 bases, the J end by 4 bases, with 12 bases between. Germline lookup yields CDR1 DFQATT and CDR2 SNEGSKA (reference sequence).

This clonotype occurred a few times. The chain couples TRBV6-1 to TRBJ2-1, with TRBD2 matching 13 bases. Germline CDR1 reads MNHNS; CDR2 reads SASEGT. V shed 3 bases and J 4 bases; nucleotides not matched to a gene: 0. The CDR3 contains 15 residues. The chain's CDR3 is CASSEGLAGYNEQFF. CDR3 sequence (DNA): TGTGCCAGCAGTGAGGGACTAGCGGGGTACAATGAGCAGTTCTTC.

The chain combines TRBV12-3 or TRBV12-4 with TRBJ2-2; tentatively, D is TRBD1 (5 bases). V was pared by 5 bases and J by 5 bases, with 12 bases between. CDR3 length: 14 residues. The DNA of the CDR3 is TGTGCCAGCAGTCCGAAACAGGCTACCGGGGAGCTGTTTTTT. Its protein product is CASSPKQATGELFF.

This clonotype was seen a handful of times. In nucleotides, the CDR3 is TGTGCCAGCAGCTCCAGAGGACTAGCGGGGCCTCACATAGGGTACACCGGGGAGCTGTTTTTT. Protein sequence: CASSSRGLAGPHIGYTGELFF. V gene TRBV7-2 combines with J gene TRBJ2-2; TRBD2 aligns across 12 bases. The V gene end was trimmed by 4 bases and the J gene end by 3 bases; junction bases not matched to a gene: 18. This CDR3 spans 21 amino acids. Per germline, CDR1 SGHTA and CDR2 FQGNSA.